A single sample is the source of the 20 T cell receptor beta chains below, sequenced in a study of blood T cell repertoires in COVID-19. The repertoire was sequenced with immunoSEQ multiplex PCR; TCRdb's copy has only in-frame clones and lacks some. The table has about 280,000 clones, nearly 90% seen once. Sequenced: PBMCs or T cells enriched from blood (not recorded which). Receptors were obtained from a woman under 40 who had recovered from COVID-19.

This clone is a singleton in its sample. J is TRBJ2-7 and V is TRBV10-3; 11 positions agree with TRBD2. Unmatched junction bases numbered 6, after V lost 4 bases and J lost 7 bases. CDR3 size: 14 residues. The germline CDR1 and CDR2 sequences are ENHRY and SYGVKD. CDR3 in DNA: TGTGCCATCAGTGGTGTAGCGGGAGGGCCTGAGCAGTACTTC. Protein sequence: CAISGVAGGPEQYF.

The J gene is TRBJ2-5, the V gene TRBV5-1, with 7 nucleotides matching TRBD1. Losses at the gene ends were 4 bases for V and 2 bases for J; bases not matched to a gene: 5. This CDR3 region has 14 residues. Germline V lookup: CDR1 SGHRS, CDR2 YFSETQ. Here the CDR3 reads CASSPRQGQETQYF. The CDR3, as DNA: TGCGCCAGCAGCCCTCGACAGGGACAAGAGACCCAGTACTTC.

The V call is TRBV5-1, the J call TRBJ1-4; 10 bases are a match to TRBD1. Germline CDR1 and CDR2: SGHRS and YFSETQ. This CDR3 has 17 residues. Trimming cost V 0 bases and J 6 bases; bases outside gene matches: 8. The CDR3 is CASSLDPPGQGYEKLFF. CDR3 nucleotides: TGCGCCAGCAGCTTGGACCCCCCGGGACAGGGGTATGAAAAACTGTTTTTT.

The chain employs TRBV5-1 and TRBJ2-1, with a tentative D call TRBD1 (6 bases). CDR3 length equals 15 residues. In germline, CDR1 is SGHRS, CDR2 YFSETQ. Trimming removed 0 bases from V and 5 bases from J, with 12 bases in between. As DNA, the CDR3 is TGCGCCAGCAGCTTGGACAGGGCGGGTGACAATGAGCAGTTCTTC. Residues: CASSLDRAGDNEQFF.

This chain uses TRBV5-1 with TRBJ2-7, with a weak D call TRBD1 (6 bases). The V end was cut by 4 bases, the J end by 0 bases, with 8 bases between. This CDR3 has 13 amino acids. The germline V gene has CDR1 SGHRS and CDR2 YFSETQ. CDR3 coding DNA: TGCGCCAGCAGCAAGGGACACTCCTACGAGCAGTACTTC. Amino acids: CASSKGHSYEQYF.

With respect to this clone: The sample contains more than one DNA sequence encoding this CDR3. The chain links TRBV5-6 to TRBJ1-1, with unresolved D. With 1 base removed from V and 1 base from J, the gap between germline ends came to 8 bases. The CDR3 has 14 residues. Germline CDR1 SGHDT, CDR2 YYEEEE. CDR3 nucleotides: TGTGCCAGCAGCTTGACGGGTAGGAACACTGAAGCTTTCTTT. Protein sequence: CASSLTGRNTEAFF.

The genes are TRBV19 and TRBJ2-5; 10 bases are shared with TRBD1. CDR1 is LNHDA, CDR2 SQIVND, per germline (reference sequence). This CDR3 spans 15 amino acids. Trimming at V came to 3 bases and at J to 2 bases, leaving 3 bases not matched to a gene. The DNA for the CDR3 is TGTGCCAGTAGTATGGCGGGACAGGGGCAAGAGACCCAGTACTTC. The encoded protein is CASSMAGQGQETQYF.

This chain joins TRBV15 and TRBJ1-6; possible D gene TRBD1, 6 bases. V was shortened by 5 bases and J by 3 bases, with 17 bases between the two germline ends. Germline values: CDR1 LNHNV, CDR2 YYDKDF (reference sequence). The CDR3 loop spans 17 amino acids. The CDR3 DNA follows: TGTGCCACCAGCCCTACTCAGGGGCTCCGCTATAATTCACCCCTCCACTTT. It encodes CATSPTQGLRYNSPLHF.

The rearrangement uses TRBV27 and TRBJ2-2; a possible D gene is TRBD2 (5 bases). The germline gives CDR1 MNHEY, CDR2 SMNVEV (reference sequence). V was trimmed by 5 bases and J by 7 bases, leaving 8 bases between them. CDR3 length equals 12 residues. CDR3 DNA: TGTGCCAGCAGTCCCGGGATCGGGGAGCTGTTTTTT. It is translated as CASSPGIGELFF.

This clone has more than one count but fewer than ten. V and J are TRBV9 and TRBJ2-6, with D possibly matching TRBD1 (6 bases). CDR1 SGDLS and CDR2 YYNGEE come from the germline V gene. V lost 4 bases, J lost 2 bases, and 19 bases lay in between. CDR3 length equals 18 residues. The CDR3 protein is CASSFRRTEPTGANVLTF. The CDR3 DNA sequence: TGTGCCAGCAGCTTCCGGAGGACAGAACCAACTGGGGCCAACGTCCTGACTTTC.

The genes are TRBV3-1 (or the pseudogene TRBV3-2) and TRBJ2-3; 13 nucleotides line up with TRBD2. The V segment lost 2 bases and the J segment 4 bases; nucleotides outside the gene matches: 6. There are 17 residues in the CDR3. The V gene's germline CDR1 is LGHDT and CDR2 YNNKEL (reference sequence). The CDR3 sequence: CASSQTSGGAWADTQYF. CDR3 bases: TGTGCCAGCAGCCAAACTAGCGGGGGGGCCTGGGCAGATACGCAGTATTTT.

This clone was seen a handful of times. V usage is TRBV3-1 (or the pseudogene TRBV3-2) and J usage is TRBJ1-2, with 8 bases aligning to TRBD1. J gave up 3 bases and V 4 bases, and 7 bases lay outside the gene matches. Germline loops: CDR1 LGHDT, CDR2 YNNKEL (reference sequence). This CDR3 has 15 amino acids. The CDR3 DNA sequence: TGTGCCAGCAGCCGGTCGTTGGACAGGGACTATGGCTACACCTTC. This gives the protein CASSRSLDRDYGYTF.

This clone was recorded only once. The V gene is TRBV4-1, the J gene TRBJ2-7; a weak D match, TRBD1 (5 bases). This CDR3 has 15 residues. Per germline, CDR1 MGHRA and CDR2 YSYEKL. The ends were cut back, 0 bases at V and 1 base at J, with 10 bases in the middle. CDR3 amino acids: CASSQDWQGSYEQYF. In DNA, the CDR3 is TGCGCCAGCAGCCAAGATTGGCAGGGATCCTACGAGCAGTACTTC.

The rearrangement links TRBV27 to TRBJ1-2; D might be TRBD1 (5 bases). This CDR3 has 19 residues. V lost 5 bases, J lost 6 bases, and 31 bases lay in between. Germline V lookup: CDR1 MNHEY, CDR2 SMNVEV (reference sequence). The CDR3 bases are TGTGCCAGCAGTAACATTGTGTGGAGGAACACAAGAGGAGGGGATGGCTACACCTTC. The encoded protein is CASSNIVWRNTRGGDGYTF.

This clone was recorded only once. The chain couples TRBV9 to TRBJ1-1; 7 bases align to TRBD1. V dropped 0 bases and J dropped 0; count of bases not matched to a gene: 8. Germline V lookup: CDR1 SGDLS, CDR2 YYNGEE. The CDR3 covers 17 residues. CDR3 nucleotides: TGTGCCAGCAGCGTAGCTTATGGCACAGGGGTGAACACTGAAGCTTTCTTT. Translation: CASSVAYGTGVNTEAFF.

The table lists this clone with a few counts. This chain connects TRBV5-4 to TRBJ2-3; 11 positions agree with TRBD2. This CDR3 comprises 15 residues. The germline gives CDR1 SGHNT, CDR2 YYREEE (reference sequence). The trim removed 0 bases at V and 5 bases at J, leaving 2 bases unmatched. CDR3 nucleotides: TGTGCCAGCAGCTTGGGGGGACTAGCGGAAGATACGCAGTATTTT. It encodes CASSLGGLAEDTQYF.

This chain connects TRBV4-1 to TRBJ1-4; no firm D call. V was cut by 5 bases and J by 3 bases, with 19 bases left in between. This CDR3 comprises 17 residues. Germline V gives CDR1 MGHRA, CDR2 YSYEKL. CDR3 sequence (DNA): TGCGCCAGCAGCTATACCCCAACGGTTCATGCTAATGAAAAACTGTTTTTT. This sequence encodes CASSYTPTVHANEKLFF.

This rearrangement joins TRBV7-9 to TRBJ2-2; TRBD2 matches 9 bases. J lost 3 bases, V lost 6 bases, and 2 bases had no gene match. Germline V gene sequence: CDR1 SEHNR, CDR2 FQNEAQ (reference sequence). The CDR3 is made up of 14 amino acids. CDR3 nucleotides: TGTGCCAGCAGAACTAGCGGGTACACCGGGGAGCTGTTTTTT. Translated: CASRTSGYTGELFF.

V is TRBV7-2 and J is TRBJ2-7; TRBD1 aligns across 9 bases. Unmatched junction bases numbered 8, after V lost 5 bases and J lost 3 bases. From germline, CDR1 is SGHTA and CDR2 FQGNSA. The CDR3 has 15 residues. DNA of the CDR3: TGTGCCAGCAGCATCCGGGACAGGGACGGCTACGAGCAGTACTTC. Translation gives CASSIRDRDGYEQYF.

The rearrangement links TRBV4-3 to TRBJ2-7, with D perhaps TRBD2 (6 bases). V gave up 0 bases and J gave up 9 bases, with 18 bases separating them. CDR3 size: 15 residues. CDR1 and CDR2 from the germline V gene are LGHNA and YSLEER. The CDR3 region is CASSQEGTPRGGQYF. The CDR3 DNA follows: TGCGCCAGCAGCCAAGAAGGGACCCCAAGGGGAGGGCAGTACTTC.